This T cell receptor (beta chain) was captured in a study of T-cell memory formation after mild COVID-19. This clonotype has more than one count but fewer than ten. TCRdb analysed the 5' RACE reads with MiXCR anew, one entry per CDR3 protein. Of around 340,000 distinct CDR3 sequences listed, approximately 15% are singletons. The clonotype originates from a man younger than 35 who had mild COVID-19 (a few samples of this study predate the infection). Cell type and time point are not known. Sequencing input: PBMCs or a T cell subset sorted from them (not recorded which).

The CDR3 loop reads CASSPTNFEAFF. The CDR3 nucleotides read TGCGCCAGCAGTCCGACCAACTTTGAAGCTTTCTTT. The chain recombines TRBV23-1 with TRBJ1-1, with no clear D. TRBV23-1 is an ORF, with its function uncertain. This CDR3 is 12 amino acids long. Trimming cost V 4 bases and J 7 bases, with 10 bases left between them.